The T cell receptor (beta chain) under discussion was sequenced for a study of CD8+ T cells in alopecia areata. Overall study context: Among treated patients, oral tofacitinib was administered at 5 to 10 mg twice daily.

Findings and caveats of the study: For patients receiving tofacitinib, scalp clonality and expanded CD8+ clones among the top 100 significantly decreased.

Germline V CDR1 and CDR2: SGDLS, YYNGEE. V shed 5 bases and J 4 bases; nucleotides not matched to a gene: 6. The CDR3 has 14 amino acids. The treatment is: oral pan-JAK inhibitor, 5-10 mg twice daily. It was cDNA, reverse transcribed from extracted RNA, that served as the sequencing template. Libraries were prepared by immunoSEQ multiplex PCR; TCRdb keeps only in-frame clonotypes and omits some of them. Found here are 200,000 or so clones, 58% of them singletons; the top ten hold 5.5% to 6%. Turning to this clone: The antigen is not known.

The receptor was isolated from a human donor with alopecia areata. The chain recombines TRBV9 with TRBJ1-2, with TRBD1 identical over 9 bases. The sequenced sample was CD4+ T cells sorted from blood, obtained at week 24, from a patient treated with tofacitinib. The CDR3 nucleotides read TGTGCCAGCAGTCCCCCGACAGGGGGCTATGGCTACACCTTC. Its protein product is CASSPPTGGYGYTF.